Presented here are 13 T cell receptor beta chains from one specimen sequenced in a study of CD8 T cells in ankylosing spondylitis. TCRdb redid the calling of the 5' RACE reads with MiXCR, one entry per CDR3 protein. Of around 330,000 distinct CDR3 sequences in the sample, more than 9% were seen once. The sequencing input was blood, either unsorted or a sorted T cell fraction (not recorded which). The receptors stem from a female donor with ankylosing spondylitis or in good health (not recorded which).

DNA for the CDR3: TGTGCCAGCAGCCCGGGGGGGTACGATGAGCAGTTCTTC. Protein sequence: CASSPGGYDEQFF. V gene TRBV9 combines with J gene TRBJ2-1; the match to TRBD2 covers 8 bases. Trimming removed 4 bases from V and 8 bases from J; junction bases left unmatched: 5. In germline, CDR1 is SGDLS, CDR2 YYNGEE. The CDR3 extends over 13 amino acids.

This clonotype was recorded many times. The genes are TRBV11-2 and TRBJ2-7; D ambiguous. The V and J ends lost 6 bases and 1 base respectively, with 10 bases between them. The CDR3 covers 13 residues. Germline CDR1 and CDR2: SGHAT and FQNNGV. In DNA form, the CDR3 reads TGTGCCAGCAGGGACCGAAAGTCCTACGAGCAGTACTTC. Translating it yields CASRDRKSYEQYF.

This clonotype has a handful of counts. The rearrangement uses TRBV14 and TRBJ2-1; D is unclear. This CDR3 has 16 amino acids. V lost 0 bases and J lost 5, with 14 bases in between. Germline V CDR1 and CDR2: SGHDN, FVKESK. Here the CDR3 reads CASSQDRSRVNNEQFF. CDR3 DNA: TGTGCCAGCAGCCAAGATAGATCAAGAGTAAACAATGAGCAGTTCTTC.

There are many counts of this clonotype. V and J are TRBV7-8 and TRBJ2-5; TRBD1 might be the D (5 bases). Germline V CDR1 and CDR2: SGHVS, FQNEAQ. V lost 0 bases to trimming and J lost 5 bases, with 13 bases between them. The CDR3 is made up of 15 amino acids. This CDR3 is CASSLADTALETQYF. The CDR3 DNA reads TGTGCCAGCAGCTTAGCGGACACCGCTCTCGAGACCCAGTACTTC.

The sample holds many counts of this clonotype. This chain links TRBV4-3 with TRBJ2-7; perhaps D is TRBD1 or TRBD2 (5 bases each). The germline V gene has CDR1 LGHNA and CDR2 YSLEER. Between the trimmed V and J ends, which lost 4 bases and 1 base, there was a span of 11 bases. CDR3 size: 14 residues. The CDR3 DNA follows: TGCGCCAGCAGCCCCTCGGGACCTTCCTACGAGCAGTACTTC. Its translation: CASSPSGPSYEQYF.

In this sample, this clonotype turned up many times. The V and J genes are TRBV5-1 and TRBJ2-1, with 10 bases matching TRBD2. Germline V gives CDR1 SGHRS, CDR2 YFSETQ. After removal of 4 bases from V and 9 bases from J, the junction contained 10 bases not matched to a gene. This CDR3 region has 15 residues. CDR3 region: CASSQLAGSGSEQFF. As DNA, the CDR3 is TGCGCCAGCAGCCAACTAGCGGGGTCGGGTTCTGAGCAGTTCTTC.

This clonotype has a handful of counts. The genes are TRBV7-3 and TRBJ2-2; 7 bases match TRBD2. The CDR3 length is 15 residues. J lost 5 bases, V lost 5 bases, and 8 bases had no gene match. Germline V lookup: CDR1 SGHTA, CDR2 FQGTGA. Here the CDR3 DNA reads TGTGCCAGCAGCCCCAGCGGGGTCGATACCGGGGAGCTGTTTTTT. The encoded protein is CASSPSGVDTGELFF. The complete variable domain, with remaining parts taken from reference TRBV7-3 and TRBJ2-2, reads GAGVSQTPSNKVTEKGKYVELRCDPISGHTALYWYRQSLGQGPEFLIYFQGTGAADDSGLPNDRFFAVRPEGSVSTLKIQRTERGDSAVYLCASSPSGVDTGELFFGEGSRLTVL.

This clonotype was observed a handful of times. The chain uses TRBV4-3 and TRBJ2-3; a weak D match, TRBD1 (5 bases). The V gene lost 1 base and the J gene lost 4 bases, with 9 bases spanning the gap. CDR1 LGHNA and CDR2 YSLEER come from the germline V gene. The CDR3 length is 14 residues. The CDR3 nucleotides are TGCGCCAGCAGCCAAGGGGGCCTAGCAGATACGCAGTATTTT. Translation gives CASSQGGLADTQYF.

The rearrangement joins TRBV10-3 to TRBJ2-3, with D tentatively TRBD2 (5 bases). Germline lookup yields CDR1 ENHRY and CDR2 SYGVKD. Trimming removed 10 bases at V and 2 bases at J, with 13 bases between. There are 13 residues in the CDR3. This chain's CDR3 is CASRTFSTDTQYF. The CDR3 DNA reads as TGTGCCAGTCGGACTTTTTCCACAGATACGCAGTATTTT.

This clonotype was seen more than once but under ten times. The chain uses TRBV29-1 and TRBJ2-7; D gene uncertain. From germline, CDR1 is SQVTM and CDR2 ANQGSEA. CDR3 length: 13 amino acids. V lost 2 bases to trimming and J lost 9 bases, with 17 bases between them. The CDR3 DNA follows: TGCAGCGTTGAAAAAGAGGAGAGGAGCTTGCAGTACTTC. Protein sequence: CSVEKEERSLQYF.

This clonotype came up many times. CDR3 protein: CASSPSPTSGIVSGANVLTF. CDR3 in DNA: TGTGCCAGCTCACCAAGCCCAACTAGCGGGATTGTGTCTGGGGCCAACGTCCTGACTTTC. The chain joins TRBV18 to TRBJ2-6; 10 nucleotides line up with TRBD2. With V trimmed by 2 bases and J by 1 base, 11 bases remained unmatched. The germline CDR1 and CDR2 sequences are KGHSH and LQKENI. The CDR3 runs to 20 residues.

The chain combines TRBV7-9 with TRBJ1-1; TRBD1 agrees at 12 bases. Germline V CDR1 and CDR2: SEHNR, FQNEAQ (reference sequence). The CDR3 has 13 residues. Trimming removed 11 bases from V and 1 base from J; junction bases left unmatched: 2. The CDR3, as DNA: TGTGCCGGGACAGGGGGCGAGAACACTGAAGCTTTCTTT. The encoded protein is CAGTGGENTEAFF.

The chain joins TRBV20-1 to TRBJ2-7, with D possibly being TRBD2 (6 bases). The CDR3 length is 14 residues. Per germline, CDR1 DFQATT and CDR2 SNEGSKA (reference sequence). The CDR3: CSPGPPSVPYEQYF. The DNA for the CDR3 is TGCAGCCCCGGGCCGCCTAGCGTTCCCTACGAGCAGTACTTC.